The next 18 T cell receptor beta chains were all read from a single sample in a study of T cells in Graves' hyperthyroidism and ophthalmopathy. It was RNA transcripts that yielded the amplified TCR beta CDR3 regions. During a first-round RT-PCR of the TCR CDR3, the HTBI primer set was used. Via MiXCR, TCRdb re-called the multiplex PCR reads, giving one row per CDR3 protein. The sample contains roughly 500,000 distinct CDR3 sequences, 46% of which appear only once. Material: peripheral blood or thyroid tissue (not recorded which). The receptors stem from an adult woman with Graves' disease, either hyperthyroidism or ophthalmopathy (not recorded which).

V and J are TRBV6-1 and TRBJ1-1; no reliable D call. Germline V gives CDR1 MNHNS, CDR2 SASEGT. This CDR3 spans 15 amino acids. Trimming stripped 6 bases from V and 1 base from J, with 15 bases between. CDR3 residues: CASRPPRRRNTEAFF. The CDR3 DNA reads TGTGCCAGCAGACCCCCCCGACGGAGGAACACTGAAGCTTTCTTT.

Only a few counts were recorded for this clonotype. The CDR3 is CASSGDRVNTGELFF. In nucleotides, the CDR3 is TGTGCCAGCAGTGGTGACAGGGTTAACACCGGGGAGCTGTTTTTT. The V gene is TRBV25-1, the J gene TRBJ2-2, with TRBD1 matching over 7 bases. Germline-derived CDR1 and CDR2 are MGHDK and SYGVNS. Trimming at V came to 4 bases and at J to 2 bases, leaving 4 bases not matched to a gene. This CDR3 has 15 amino acids.

V usage is TRBV20-1 and J usage is TRBJ1-2, with D tentatively TRBD1 (5 bases). Trimming shortened V by 5 bases and J by 2 bases, and 12 bases separated the two germline ends. CDR1 and CDR2 from the germline V gene are DFQATT and SNEGSKA (reference sequence). The CDR3 runs to 13 residues. CDR3 region: CSAYTRGNYGYTF. As DNA, the CDR3 is TGCAGTGCTTATACCCGGGGGAACTATGGCTACACCTTC.

The table lists this clonotype with many counts. This chain connects TRBV6-2 or TRBV6-3 to TRBJ1-2; D possibly corresponds to TRBD1 (6 bases). Looked up from germline, CDR1 is MNHEY and CDR2 is SVGEGT. The CDR3 is 15 residues long. V lost 7 bases to trimming and J lost 0 bases, with 15 bases between them. This CDR3 is CASNGGGSPNYGYTF. The CDR3, as DNA: TGTGCCAGCAACGGAGGGGGTTCCCCTAACTATGGCTACACCTTC.

This clonotype was counted only a few times. Mismatch with germline at one junction end may stem from a read error. The chain is built from TRBV28 and TRBJ2-5; 15 nucleotides agree with TRBD2. The germline V gene has CDR1 MDHEN and CDR2 SYDVKM. The CDR3 has 15 amino acids. CDR3 bases: TGCACCGGGACTAGCGGGAGGCACAACCAAGAGACCCAGTACTTC. Amino acids: CTGTSGRHNQETQYF.

This sequence joins TRBV12-3 or TRBV12-4 and TRBJ2-3, with 7 bases identical to TRBD1. V lost 11 bases and J lost 0; bases outside the gene matches: 8. This CDR3 contains 14 residues. The CDR3 protein is CAVSGTASTDTQYF. The CDR3 DNA is TGTGCCGTCTCCGGGACAGCTAGCACAGATACGCAGTATTTT.

CDR3 amino acids: CASSLNQGGDTF. For the CDR3, the DNA is TGTGCCAGCAGCTTAAACCAGGGGGGCGACACCTTC. The gene calls are TRBV7-8 and TRBJ1-2, with 7 bases identical to TRBD1. CDR3 size: 12 residues. V lost 2 bases and J lost 12; bases outside the gene matches: 6. The germline V gene encodes CDR1 SGHVS and CDR2 FQNEAQ. Filled out from reference TRBV7-8 and TRBJ1-2, the complete variable domain reads GAGVSQSPRYKVAKRGQDVALRCDPISGHVSLFWYQQALGQGPEFLTYFQNEAQLDKSGLPSDRFFAERPEGSVSTLKIQRTQQEDSAVYLCASSLNQGGDTFGSGTRLTVV.

This clonotype was counted ten times or more. The rearrangement uses TRBV12-3 or TRBV12-4 and TRBJ1-5; D gene unclear. The CDR3 is 14 amino acids. V shed 6 bases and J shed 0 bases, with 9 bases lying between them. The CDR3 spells CASSGTLSNQPQHF. The CDR3 DNA is TGTGCCAGCAGCGGAACTCTTAGCAATCAGCCCCAGCATTTT.

The chain recombines TRBV19 with TRBJ2-7; a weak D match, TRBD1 (6 bases). The closer fit of TRBJ1-2 to the DNA end suggests the J call may be wrong. Germline CDR1 LNHDA, CDR2 SQIVND (reference sequence). The CDR3 is 13 amino acids. This chain's CDR3 is CASSPGGGRGYTF. For the CDR3, the DNA is TGTGCCAGTAGTCCCGGCGGGGGGCGAGGCTACACCTTC.

This clonotype was recorded at least ten times. The chain is built from TRBV29-1 and TRBJ2-7, with D hard to call. Germline V lookup: CDR1 SQVTM, CDR2 ANQGSEA. V lost 4 bases, J lost 4 bases, and 8 bases lay in between. The length of the CDR3 is 11 residues. The CDR3 bases are TGCAGCGTTGGGGCCTCATACGAGCAGTACTTC. It specifies CSVGASYEQYF.

The chain links TRBV7-8 to TRBJ2-7; D perhaps matches TRBD1 (5 bases). V was cut by 5 bases and J by 3 bases, with 17 bases left in between. The CDR3 is 15 residues long. CDR1 SGHVS and CDR2 FQNEAQ come from the germline V gene. The CDR3 DNA is TGTGCCAGCAGCCCCTTAGGCCAGGGTCTCTACGAGCAGTACTTC. Translated: CASSPLGQGLYEQYF.

This clonotype appeared many times. V and J are TRBV20-1 and TRBJ2-7; 10 bases match TRBD2. Looked up from germline, CDR1 is DFQATT and CDR2 is SNEGSKA (reference sequence). The CDR3 totals 14 residues. The junction had 5 bases not matched to a gene; V was cut back by 3 bases and J by 3 bases. The CDR3 sequence: CSASRLAGDYEQYF. The CDR3 region has the DNA TGCAGTGCTAGCCGGCTAGCGGGGGACTACGAGCAGTACTTC.

The CDR3 sequence: CSVVSDRGYEQYF. In DNA form, the CDR3 reads TGCAGCGTTGTCTCGGACAGGGGGTACGAGCAGTACTTC. This chain uses TRBV29-1 with TRBJ2-7, with 10 bases matching TRBD1. With 4 bases clipped from V and 4 bases from J, the junction kept 4 bases outside the gene matches. The CDR3 covers 13 residues. Germline CDR1 reads SQVTM; CDR2 reads ANQGSEA.

The V gene is TRBV29-1, the J gene TRBJ2-7; a weak D match, TRBD2 (5 bases). Germline V CDR1 and CDR2: SQVTM, ANQGSEA. The CDR3 length is 13 residues. V was shortened by 1 base and J by 2 bases, with 9 bases between the two germline ends. The CDR3 DNA sequence: TGCAGCGTTGAAGGGAGGATAGCCTACGAGCAGTACTTC. As protein: CSVEGRIAYEQYF.

This clonotype has just one count. The chain uses TRBV12-3 or TRBV12-4 and TRBJ1-2; the D gene is possibly TRBD1 (6 bases). V was clipped by 7 bases and J by 7 bases, with 16 bases between them. The CDR3 consists of 13 residues. CDR3 loop: CASTFGGRGGYTF. The CDR3 DNA reads TGTGCCAGCACCTTCGGGGGGCGAGGTGGCTACACCTTC.

The chain uses TRBV10-3 and TRBJ1-5; 7 bases line up with TRBD1. The J call may not be correct, given that the DNA end is closer to TRBJ2-3. The CDR3 loop spans 15 amino acids. CDR1 and CDR2 (germline): ENHRY, SYGVKD. The CDR3 region is CAISSDRIVTDTQYF. CDR3 sequence (DNA): TGTGCCATCAGCTCGGACAGGATCGTGACAGATACGCAGTATTTT.

This chain connects TRBV20-1 to TRBJ2-5, with D perhaps matching TRBD1 or TRBD2 (6 bases each). The germline CDR1 and CDR2 sequences are DFQATT and SNEGSKA (reference sequence). V lost 6 bases to trimming and J lost 0 bases, with 11 bases between them. The length of the CDR3 is 13 residues. The CDR3 region has the DNA TGCAGTGCCCCGGGGGCGGACCAAGAGACCCAGTACTTC. Translation: CSAPGADQETQYF.

In its sample, this clonotype was seen many times. V is TRBV6-1 and J is TRBJ2-7, with D perhaps being TRBD1 or TRBD2 (5 bases each). Looked up from germline, CDR1 is MNHNS and CDR2 is SASEGT. Trimming cost V 8 bases and J 2 bases, with 16 bases left between them. The CDR3 spans 14 residues. This CDR3 reads CASVRDDPTYEQYF. In DNA, the CDR3 is TGTGCCAGCGTAAGGGACGACCCAACCTACGAGCAGTACTTC.